Included here is one T cell receptor beta chain sequence, with context. The clone's antigen remains unknown. One base away there is no much larger clone; base qualities are not given. The CDR3 measures 14 amino acids from cysteine to phenylalanine. Only the CDR3 region is kept as DNA, spanning 42 bases read in frame from base 1. The CDR1 and CDR2 encoded by the germline V gene are MNHNS and SASEGT. V loses 1 base, J loses 9 bases, and the germline ends lie 13 bases apart. This was a case-control study nested in a cohort of healthcare workers in London, UK, who had nasopharyngeal swab PCR tests and blood samples taken every week. Healthcare workers were recruited during the week of the UK lockdown, between 23 and 31 March 2020, and followed weekly for up to 16 weeks. This record comes from a study of early T cells in non-severe SARS-CoV-2 infection (dated by TCRdb to the early 2020s). Turning to the overall study: TCR sequencing used bulk RNA from unsorted whole blood, so alpha and beta chains could not be paired.

The library was generated by 5' RACE. Sequencing was carried out with a NextSeq 500. The TCR library protocol attached unique molecular identifiers to individual cDNA molecules to correct for sequencing error and PCR bias. Both TCR alpha and beta chains were sequenced, and tight co-correlation was observed between alpha and beta sequence abundances in each sample. The study's processing was this. Decombinator V4 was used to annotate TCR sequences for V gene, J gene and CDR3. Expanded TCRs were defined as changing significantly between any two time points under a Poisson model with p below 0.0001. Abundances of TCRs were expressed as counts per million after normalisation to the total number of TCRs sequenced in each sample. MAIT TCRs were defined by TRAV1-2 paired with TRAJ12, TRAJ20 or TRAJ33, and iNKT TCRs by TRAV10 paired with TRAJ18. VDJdb, accessed 1 November 2021, was searched for CMV, EBV and SARS-CoV-2 annotated TCRs, with TCRs annotated for multiple antigens excluded. In-frame beta chains were kept once TCRdb had trimmed the public reads at Q25 with fastp and called clones with MiXCR. Merged by CDR3 protein, the rows form single entries marked with the most common genes and DNA. The V and J calls come from TCRdb's annotation, not from the publication. This sample lists over 100,000 distinct CDR3 sequences; approximately 14% were detected once. The ten largest clones represent 6.2% of the sample.

Overall study results and their limits: VDJdb matching was skewed toward anti-spike CD8 responses and likely underestimated virus-specific expansions, missing private and CD4 specificities.

Specimen: whole blood. The receptor was derived from an adult who was a healthcare worker with PCR-confirmed SARS-CoV-2 infection or an uninfected control (not recorded which). The rearrangement combines TRBV6-1 with TRBJ1-5, with no D gene named confidently. The CDR3 corresponds to CASSEGRAGWPQHF. The nucleotides read TGTGCCAGCAGTGAAGGGCGGGCGGGGTGGCCCCAGCATTTT.